This T cell receptor beta chain was recorded in a study of T-cell memory formation after mild COVID-19. Whole-study findings and limits: Among contracting clones, CD4+ were mainly CM/EM and CD8+ enriched in EMRA. Pre-infection memory carried some responding clones, suggesting that cross-reactive memory joined. Clones contracting day 15 to 85 were balanced CD4/CD8; later expanders leaned CD4+.

Details on this clonotype: What it binds is unknown. A read error may explain this, as a much larger clone is one base away.

CDR3 size: 13 residues. Germline values: CDR1 GTSNPN, CDR2 SVGIG (reference sequence). Using its own MiXCR run on the 5' RACE reads, TCRdb lists one record per CDR3 protein. The data show fewer than 30,000 distinct CDR3 sequences, around 12% seen once. The specimen sequenced was PBMCs or a T cell subset sorted from them (not recorded which). V is TRBV30 and J is TRBJ2-7; D is possibly TRBD2 (6 bases). This TCR was recovered from an adult woman who had mild COVID-19 (a few samples of this study predate the infection). Cell type and time point are not known. The DNA of the CDR3 is TGTGCCTGGAGGGCGGGGAACATTGGCGAGCCGTACTTC. Its protein product is CAWRAGNIGEPYF.